This T cell receptor beta chain was observed in a study of T cell responses to AZD1222 COVID-19 vaccine (dated by TCRdb to the early 2020s). In terms of the full investigation: Because spike-specific TCR depth and breadth did not differ between the two schedules, AZD1222 recipients who got a second dose at roughly 4 weeks were pooled with those who got a second dose at roughly 12 weeks. Trial participants were enrolled by age into subgroups of 18-55, 56-69 and 70-plus years, and around 140, 26 and 57 TCR-sequenced participants, respectively, were included in these subgroups. A total of over 230 trial participants underwent TCR sequencing, of whom approximately 200 had received two doses of AZD1222 and 26 had received two doses of the MenACWY control vaccine.

From the cysteine up to the phenylalanine, the CDR3 has a length of 17 residues. CDR3 DNA is the only sequence kept; it has 51 bases, read in frame from the first base. According to the germline V gene (reference sequence), CDR1 reads WNHNN and CDR2 reads SYGVQD. The junction carries 14 bases between V and J, which are trimmed by 2 bases and 1 base respectively. What the research found in general, with its limitations: Participants were mostly white British, with more females than males. The authors suggested clonal diversity may have been underestimated. After two AZD1222 doses, both the breadth and the depth of spike-specific TCRs were significantly higher than at day 0 and than in MenACWY recipients. Reportedly, almost half of the unique spike-specific TCRs recognized epitopes lying outside the regions that are mutated in the B.1.351 and B.1.1.7 variants. The whole spike protein was spanned by vaccine-associated CD4 TCRs, and dominant responses were seen in regions 160-218 and 743-854. The 56-69-year group was small, and its depth increase did not reach significance, likely because of low power. Only 5 to 7 AZD1222 recipients were SARS-CoV-2 seropositive at baseline, limiting conclusions about previously exposed vaccinees. Because no day 14 peak-response samples were available, the repertoires could be characterized only after the peak T cell response.

Of note for this clone: This receptor's antigen is unknown. One base away there is no much larger clone; base qualities are not given.

The time point label for this specimen denotes: baseline before first vaccination. The vaccinee samples were drawn from two UK trials, COV001 and COV002, one of which was a single-blind randomized controlled phase 2/3 trial testing AZD1222 (ChAdOx1 nCoV-19) in healthy adults. For TCRbeta chain sequencing, PBMC samples from trial participants were taken at day 0 and at day 28 after the second dose. The CDR3 regions of human TCRbeta chains were subjected to immunosequencing. Per the original workflow: Repertoire TCRs were matched against a reference library of SARS-CoV-2-specific TCRs generated with the MIRA antigen-specificity platform. Breadth meant the fraction of unique TCRs that were SARS-CoV-2-associated, whereas depth meant the fraction of total T cells that were SARS-CoV-2-associated. Using the MIRA data, each spike-specific TCR was assigned both to the spike region to which the TCR was reactive and to a CD4 or CD8 class. Log10-transformed breadth and depth values were compared by one-way ANOVA with Sidak's multiple comparisons tests. The source is immuneACCESS, and TCRdb retained only in-frame sequences with V and J called. Part of the clones is not carried over; for the studies checked, unresolved V genes explain less than half of this, and the remainder is unexplained. The D gene and trimming were derived from the DNA, and the V and J assignments and clone size from that table. The sample yields about 100,000 clones; 65% to 90% were counted once. Of the sample, 5.5% to 7% falls within the top ten clones.

The sequence came from an adult in good health. The chain uses TRBV10-1 and TRBJ2-2; no confident D gene assignment can be made. Sequences were derived from peripheral blood, sampled on day 0 of AZD1222 vaccination. The CDR3 reads as follows: CASSEDWTFQNTGELFF. The bases are TGCGCCAGCAGTGAGGACTGGACCTTCCAGAACACCGGGGAGCTGTTTTTT.